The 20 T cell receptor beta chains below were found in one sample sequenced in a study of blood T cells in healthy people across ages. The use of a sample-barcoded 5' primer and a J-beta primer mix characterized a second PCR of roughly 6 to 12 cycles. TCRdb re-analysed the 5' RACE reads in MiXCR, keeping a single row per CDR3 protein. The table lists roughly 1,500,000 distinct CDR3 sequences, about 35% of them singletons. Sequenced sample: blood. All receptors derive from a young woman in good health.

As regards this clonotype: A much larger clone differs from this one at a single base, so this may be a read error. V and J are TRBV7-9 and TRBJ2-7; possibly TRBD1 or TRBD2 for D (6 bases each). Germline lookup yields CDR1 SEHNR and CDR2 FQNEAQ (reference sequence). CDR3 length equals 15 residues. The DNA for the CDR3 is TGTGCCGGCAGCTTAGGGGGGACACCGCCCTACGAGCAGTACTTC. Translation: CAGSLGGTPPYEQYF.

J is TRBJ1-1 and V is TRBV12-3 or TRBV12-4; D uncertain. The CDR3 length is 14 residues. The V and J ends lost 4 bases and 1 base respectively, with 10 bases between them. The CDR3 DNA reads TGTGCCAGCAGTTGGTTAGTCGGGAACACTGAAGCTTTCTTT. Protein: CASSWLVGNTEAFF.

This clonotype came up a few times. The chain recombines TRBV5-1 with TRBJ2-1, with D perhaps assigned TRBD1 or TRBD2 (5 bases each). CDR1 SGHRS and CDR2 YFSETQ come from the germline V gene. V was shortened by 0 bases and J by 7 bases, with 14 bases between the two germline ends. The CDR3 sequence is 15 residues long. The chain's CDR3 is CASSLDGTGKNEQFF. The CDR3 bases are TGCGCCAGCAGCTTGGACGGGACCGGGAAAAATGAGCAGTTCTTC.

The CDR3 DNA reads TGCGCCAGCAGTGGAAGGCGACAGGAGATCACTGGGGCCAACGTCCTGACTTTC. It codes for CASSGRRQEITGANVLTF. This sequence joins TRBV23-1 and TRBJ2-6, with D possibly matching TRBD1 (6 bases). TRBV23-1 is classed as an ORF, of uncertain function. The CDR3 is 18 amino acids. The V end lost 5 bases, the J end lost 2 bases, and 19 bases lay between the germline ends.

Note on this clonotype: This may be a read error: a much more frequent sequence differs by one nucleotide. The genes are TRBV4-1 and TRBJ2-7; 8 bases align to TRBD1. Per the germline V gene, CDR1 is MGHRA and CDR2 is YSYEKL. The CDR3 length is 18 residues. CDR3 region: CASSQDRGDRKGPYDQYF. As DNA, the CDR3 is TGCGCCAGCAGCCAAGATAGAGGGGACAGGAAGGGCCCCTACGATCAGTACTTC.

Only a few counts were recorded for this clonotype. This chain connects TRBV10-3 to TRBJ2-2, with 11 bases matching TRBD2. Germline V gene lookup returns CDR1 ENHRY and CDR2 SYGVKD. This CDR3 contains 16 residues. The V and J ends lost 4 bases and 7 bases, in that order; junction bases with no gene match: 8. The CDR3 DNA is TGTGCCATCAGTGCACTAGCGGGAGATGACGGCGGGGAGCTGTTTTTT. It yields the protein CAISALAGDDGGELFF.

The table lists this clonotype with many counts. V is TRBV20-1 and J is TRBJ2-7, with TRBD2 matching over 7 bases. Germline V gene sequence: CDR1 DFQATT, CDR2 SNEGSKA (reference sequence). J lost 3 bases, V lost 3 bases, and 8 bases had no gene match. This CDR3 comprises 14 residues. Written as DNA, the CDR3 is TGCAGTGCTAGGGGGGGGGAGGGTTTCTACGAGCAGTACTTC. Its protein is CSARGGEGFYEQYF.

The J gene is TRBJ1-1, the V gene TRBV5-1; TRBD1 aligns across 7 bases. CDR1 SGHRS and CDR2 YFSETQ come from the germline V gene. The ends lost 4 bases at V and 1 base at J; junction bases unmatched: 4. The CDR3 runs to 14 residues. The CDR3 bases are TGCGCCAGCAGCAACCAGGGGGGGAACACTGAAGCTTTCTTT. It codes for CASSNQGGNTEAFF.

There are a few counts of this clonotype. Here the CDR3 reads CASRAPGLIDGYTF. CDR3 DNA: TGTGCCAGCAGGGCCCCGGGACTTATAGATGGCTACACCTTC. The gene calls are TRBV6-5 and TRBJ1-2; possibly TRBD1 for D (5 bases). With 6 bases removed from V and 6 bases from J, the gap between germline ends came to 17 bases. The CDR3 is 14 amino acids. CDR1 and CDR2 (germline): MNHEY, SVGAGI.

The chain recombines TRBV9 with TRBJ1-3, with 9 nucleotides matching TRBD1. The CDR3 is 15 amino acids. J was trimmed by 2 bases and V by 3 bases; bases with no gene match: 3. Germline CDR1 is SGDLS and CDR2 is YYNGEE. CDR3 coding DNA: TGTGCCAGCAGCGCGGGACAGGGCCCTGGAAACACCATATATTTT. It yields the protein CASSAGQGPGNTIYF.

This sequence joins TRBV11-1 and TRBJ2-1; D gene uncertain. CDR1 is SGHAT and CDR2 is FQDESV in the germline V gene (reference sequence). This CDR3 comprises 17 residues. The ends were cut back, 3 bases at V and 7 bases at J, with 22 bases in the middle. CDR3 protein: CASSLYVGDGHTNEQFF. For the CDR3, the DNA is TGTGCCAGCAGCTTGTACGTTGGCGACGGGCATACTAATGAGCAGTTCTTC.

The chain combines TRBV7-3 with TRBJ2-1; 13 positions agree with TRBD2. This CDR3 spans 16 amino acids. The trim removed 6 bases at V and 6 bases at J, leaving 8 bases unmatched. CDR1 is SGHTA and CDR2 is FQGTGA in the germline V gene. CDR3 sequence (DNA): TGTGCCAGCAGGGCCCTAACTAGCGGGAGGGTCAATGAGCAGTTCTTC. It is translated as CASRALTSGRVNEQFF.

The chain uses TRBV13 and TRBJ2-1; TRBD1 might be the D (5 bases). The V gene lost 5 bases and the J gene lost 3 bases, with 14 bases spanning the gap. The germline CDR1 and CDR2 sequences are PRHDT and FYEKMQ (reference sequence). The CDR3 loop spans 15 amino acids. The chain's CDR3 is CASSALDSRYNEQFF. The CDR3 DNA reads TGTGCCAGCAGCGCCCTCGACAGCCGCTACAATGAGCAGTTCTTC.

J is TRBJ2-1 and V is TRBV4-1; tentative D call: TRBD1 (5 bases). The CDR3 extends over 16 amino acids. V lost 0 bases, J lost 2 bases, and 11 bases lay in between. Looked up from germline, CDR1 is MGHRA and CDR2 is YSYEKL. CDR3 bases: TGCGCCAGCAGCCAAGATCAGCAGGGCCCCTACAATGAGCAGTTCTTC. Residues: CASSQDQQGPYNEQFF.

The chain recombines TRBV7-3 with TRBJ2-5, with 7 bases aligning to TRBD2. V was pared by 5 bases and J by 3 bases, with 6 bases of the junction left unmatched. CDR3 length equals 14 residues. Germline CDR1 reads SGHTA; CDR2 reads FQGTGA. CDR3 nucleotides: TGTGCCAGCAGCATAGCCGGGAGGAAAGAGACCCAGTACTTC. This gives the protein CASSIAGRKETQYF.

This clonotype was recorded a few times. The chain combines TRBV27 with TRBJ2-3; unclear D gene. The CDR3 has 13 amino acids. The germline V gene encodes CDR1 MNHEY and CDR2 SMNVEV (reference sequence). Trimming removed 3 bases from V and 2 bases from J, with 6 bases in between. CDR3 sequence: CASSLIFTDTQYF. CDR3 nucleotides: TGTGCCAGCAGTTTGATCTTCACAGATACGCAGTATTTT.

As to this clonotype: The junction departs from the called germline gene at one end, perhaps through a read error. The CDR3 nucleotides are TGTGCCATCAGGGGACAGTCCTCCTACAATGAGCGGTTCTTC. As protein: CAIRGQSSYNERFF. The rearrangement joins TRBV10-3 to TRBJ2-1, with 7 positions matching TRBD1. CDR1 and CDR2 from the germline V gene are ENHRY and SYGVKD. This CDR3 contains 14 residues.

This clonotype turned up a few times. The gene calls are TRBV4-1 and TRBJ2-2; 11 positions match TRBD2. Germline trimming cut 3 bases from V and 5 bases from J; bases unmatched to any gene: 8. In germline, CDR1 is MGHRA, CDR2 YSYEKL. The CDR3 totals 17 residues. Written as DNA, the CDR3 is TGCGCCAGCAGCCAGGGTGTAGCGGGAGGGACAACCGGGGAGCTGTTTTTT. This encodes CASSQGVAGGTTGELFF.

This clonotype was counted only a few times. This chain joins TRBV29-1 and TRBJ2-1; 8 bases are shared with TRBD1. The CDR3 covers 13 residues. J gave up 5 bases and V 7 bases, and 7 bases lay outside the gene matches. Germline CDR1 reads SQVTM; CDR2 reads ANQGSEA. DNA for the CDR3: TGCAGCGCCAGACAGGGGAAGAACAATGAGCAGTTCTTC. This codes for CSARQGKNNEQFF.

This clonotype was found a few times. Written as DNA, the CDR3 is TGTGCCACCAGAAGCGGGACATACAATGAGCAGTTCTTC. It encodes CATRSGTYNEQFF. This chain joins TRBV15 and TRBJ2-1, with D perhaps TRBD2 (7 bases). The CDR3 contains 13 residues. Deletions cut 6 bases from V and 4 bases from J, with 10 bases between. Germline V lookup: CDR1 LNHNV, CDR2 YYDKDF (reference sequence).